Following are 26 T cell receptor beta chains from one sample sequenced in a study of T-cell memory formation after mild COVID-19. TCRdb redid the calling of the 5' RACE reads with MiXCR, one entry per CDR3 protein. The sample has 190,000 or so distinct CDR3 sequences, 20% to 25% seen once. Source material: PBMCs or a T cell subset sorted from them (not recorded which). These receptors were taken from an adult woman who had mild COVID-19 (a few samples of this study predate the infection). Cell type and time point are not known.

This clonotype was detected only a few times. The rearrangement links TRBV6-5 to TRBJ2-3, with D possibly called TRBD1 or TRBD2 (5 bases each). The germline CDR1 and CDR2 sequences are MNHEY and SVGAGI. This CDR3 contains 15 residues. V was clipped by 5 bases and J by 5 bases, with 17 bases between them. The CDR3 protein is CASSESRGERDTQYF. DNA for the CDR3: TGTGCCAGCAGTGAATCCAGAGGGGAACGAGATACGCAGTATTTT.

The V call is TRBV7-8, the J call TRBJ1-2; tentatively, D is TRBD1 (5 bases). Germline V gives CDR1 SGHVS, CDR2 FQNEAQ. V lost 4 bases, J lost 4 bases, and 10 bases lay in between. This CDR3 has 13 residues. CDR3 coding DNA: TGTGCCAGCAGCTATCAGGGATCCTATGGCTACACCTTC. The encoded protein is CASSYQGSYGYTF.

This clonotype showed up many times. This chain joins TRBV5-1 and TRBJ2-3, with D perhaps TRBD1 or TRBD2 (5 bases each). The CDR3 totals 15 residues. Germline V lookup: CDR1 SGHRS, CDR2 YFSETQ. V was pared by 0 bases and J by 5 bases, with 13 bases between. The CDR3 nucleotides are TGCGCCAGCAGCTTGGAGGACGGGGCGTTAGATACGCAGTATTTT. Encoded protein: CASSLEDGALDTQYF.

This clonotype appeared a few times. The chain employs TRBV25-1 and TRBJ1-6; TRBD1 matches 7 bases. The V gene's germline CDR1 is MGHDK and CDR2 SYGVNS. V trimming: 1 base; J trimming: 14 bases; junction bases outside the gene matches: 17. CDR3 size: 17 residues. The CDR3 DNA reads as TGTGCCAGCAGTGAATCGGTTCCCGGGACAGCGATCGGAACCCTCCACTTT. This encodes CASSESVPGTAIGTLHF.

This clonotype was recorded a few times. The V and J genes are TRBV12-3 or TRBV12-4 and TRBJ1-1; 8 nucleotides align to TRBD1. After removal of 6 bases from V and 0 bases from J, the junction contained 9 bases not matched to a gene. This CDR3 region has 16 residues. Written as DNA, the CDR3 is TGTGCCAGCAGCCAGGGACAGGAGATATTGAACACTGAAGCTTTCTTT. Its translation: CASSQGQEILNTEAFF.

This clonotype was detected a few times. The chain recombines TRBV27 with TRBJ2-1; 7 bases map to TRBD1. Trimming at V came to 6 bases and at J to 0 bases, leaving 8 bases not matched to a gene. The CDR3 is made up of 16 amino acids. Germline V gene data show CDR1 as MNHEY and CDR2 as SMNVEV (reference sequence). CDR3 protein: CASRPPPGGSYNEQFF. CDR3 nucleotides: TGTGCCAGCAGGCCGCCCCCAGGGGGCTCCTACAATGAGCAGTTCTTC.

The CDR3 loop reads CASSARQGMNTEAFF. CDR3 in DNA: TGTGCCAGCAGTGCAAGACAGGGAATGAACACTGAAGCTTTCTTT. The V call is TRBV2, the J call TRBJ1-1, with TRBD1 matching over 7 bases. The length of the CDR3 is 15 residues. Germline trimming cut 4 bases from V and 0 bases from J; bases unmatched to any gene: 5. Germline CDR1 is SNHLY and CDR2 is FYNNEI.

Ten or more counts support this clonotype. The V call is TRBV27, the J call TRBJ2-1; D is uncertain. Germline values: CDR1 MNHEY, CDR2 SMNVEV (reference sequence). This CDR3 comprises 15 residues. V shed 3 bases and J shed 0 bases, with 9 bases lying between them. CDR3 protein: CASSLAVGSYNEQFF. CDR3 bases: TGTGCCAGCAGTTTGGCGGTCGGCTCCTACAATGAGCAGTTCTTC.

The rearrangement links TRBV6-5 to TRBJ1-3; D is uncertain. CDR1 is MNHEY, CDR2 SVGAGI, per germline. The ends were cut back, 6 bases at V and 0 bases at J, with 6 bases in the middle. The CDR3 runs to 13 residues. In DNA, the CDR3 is TGTGCCAGCAGCCGGGGCTCTGGAAACACCATATATTTT. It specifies CASSRGSGNTIYF.

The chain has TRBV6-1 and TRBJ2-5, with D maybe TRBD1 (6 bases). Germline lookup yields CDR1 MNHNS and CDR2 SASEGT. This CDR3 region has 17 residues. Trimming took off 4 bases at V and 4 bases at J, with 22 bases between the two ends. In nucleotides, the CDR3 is TGTGCCAGCAGTGTACCGGGACACCAAACGGGAACAGAGACCCAGTACTTC. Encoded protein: CASSVPGHQTGTETQYF.

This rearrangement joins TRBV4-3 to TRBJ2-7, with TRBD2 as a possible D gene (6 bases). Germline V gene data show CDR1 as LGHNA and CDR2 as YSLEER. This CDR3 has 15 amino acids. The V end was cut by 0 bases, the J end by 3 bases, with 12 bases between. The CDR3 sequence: CASSQERGINYEQYF. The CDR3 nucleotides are TGCGCCAGCAGCCAAGAGCGGGGCATAAACTACGAGCAGTACTTC.

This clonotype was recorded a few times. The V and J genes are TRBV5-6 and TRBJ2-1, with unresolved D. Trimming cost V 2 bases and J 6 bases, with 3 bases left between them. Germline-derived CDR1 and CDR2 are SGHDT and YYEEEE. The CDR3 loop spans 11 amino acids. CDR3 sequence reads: CASSFTNEQFF. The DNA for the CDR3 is TGTGCCAGCAGCTTTACCAATGAGCAGTTCTTC.

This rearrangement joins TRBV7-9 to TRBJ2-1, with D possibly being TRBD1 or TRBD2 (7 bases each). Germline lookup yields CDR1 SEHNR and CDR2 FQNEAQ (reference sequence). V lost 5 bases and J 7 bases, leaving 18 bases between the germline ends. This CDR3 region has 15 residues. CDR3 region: CASSPGEGAINEQFF. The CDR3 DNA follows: TGTGCCAGCAGCCCCGGGGAGGGGGCAATAAATGAGCAGTTCTTC.

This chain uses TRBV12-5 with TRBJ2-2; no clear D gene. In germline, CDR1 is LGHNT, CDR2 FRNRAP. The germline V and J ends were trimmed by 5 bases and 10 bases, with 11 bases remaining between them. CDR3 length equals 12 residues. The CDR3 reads CASGTPWMELFF. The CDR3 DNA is TGTGCTAGTGGTACCCCGTGGATGGAGCTGTTTTTT.

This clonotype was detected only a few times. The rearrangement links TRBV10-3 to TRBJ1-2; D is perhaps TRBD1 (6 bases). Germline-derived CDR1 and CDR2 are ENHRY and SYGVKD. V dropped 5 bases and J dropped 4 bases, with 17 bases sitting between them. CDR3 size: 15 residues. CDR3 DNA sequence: TGTGCCATCAGTAGTGAGGGGGATATTGGCTATGGCTACACCTTC. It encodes CAISSEGDIGYGYTF.

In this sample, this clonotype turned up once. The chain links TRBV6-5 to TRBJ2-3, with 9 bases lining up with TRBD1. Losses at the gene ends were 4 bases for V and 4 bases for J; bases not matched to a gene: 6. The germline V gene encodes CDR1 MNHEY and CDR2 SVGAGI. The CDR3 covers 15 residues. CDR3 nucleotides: TGTGCCAGCAGTTTGTCGGGACAGGGCTCAGATACGCAGTATTTT. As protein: CASSLSGQGSDTQYF.

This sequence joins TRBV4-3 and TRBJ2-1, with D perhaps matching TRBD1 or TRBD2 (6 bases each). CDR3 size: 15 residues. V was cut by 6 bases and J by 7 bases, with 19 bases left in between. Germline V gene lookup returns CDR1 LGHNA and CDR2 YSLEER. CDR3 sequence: CASRFLGGPPNEQFF. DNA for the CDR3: TGCGCCAGCAGATTTTTGGGGGGCCCTCCAAATGAGCAGTTCTTC.

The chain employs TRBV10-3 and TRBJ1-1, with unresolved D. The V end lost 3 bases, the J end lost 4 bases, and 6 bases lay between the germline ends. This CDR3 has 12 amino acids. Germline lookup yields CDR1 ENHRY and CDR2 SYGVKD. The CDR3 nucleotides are TGTGCCATCAGTGAATCGGGCACTGAAGCTTTCTTT. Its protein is CAISESGTEAFF.

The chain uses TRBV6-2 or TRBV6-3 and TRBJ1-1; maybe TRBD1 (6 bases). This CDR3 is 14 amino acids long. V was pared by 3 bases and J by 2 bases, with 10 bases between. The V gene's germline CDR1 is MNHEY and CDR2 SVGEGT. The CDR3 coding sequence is TGTGCCAGCAGTTATTACAGGGCCAACACTGAAGCTTTCTTT. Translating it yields CASSYYRANTEAFF.

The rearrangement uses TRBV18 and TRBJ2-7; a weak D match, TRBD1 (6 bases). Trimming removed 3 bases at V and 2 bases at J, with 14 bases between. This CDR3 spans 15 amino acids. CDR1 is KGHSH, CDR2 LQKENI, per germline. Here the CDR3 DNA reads TGTGCCAGCTCACCGACGACAGGTTCTCCCTACGAGCAGTACTTC. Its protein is CASSPTTGSPYEQYF.

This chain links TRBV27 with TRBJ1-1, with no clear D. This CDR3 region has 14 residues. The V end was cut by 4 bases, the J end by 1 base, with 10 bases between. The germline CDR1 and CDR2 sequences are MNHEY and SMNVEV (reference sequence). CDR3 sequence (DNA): TGTGCCAGCAGTTCCCGGACGAGGAACACTGAAGCTTTCTTT. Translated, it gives CASSSRTRNTEAFF.

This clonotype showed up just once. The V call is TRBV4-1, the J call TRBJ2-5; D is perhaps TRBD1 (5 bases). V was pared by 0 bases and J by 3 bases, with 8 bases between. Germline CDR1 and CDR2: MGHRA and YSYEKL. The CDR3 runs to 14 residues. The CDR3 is CASSQETAKETQYF. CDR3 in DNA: TGCGCCAGCAGCCAAGAGACAGCAAAAGAGACCCAGTACTTC.

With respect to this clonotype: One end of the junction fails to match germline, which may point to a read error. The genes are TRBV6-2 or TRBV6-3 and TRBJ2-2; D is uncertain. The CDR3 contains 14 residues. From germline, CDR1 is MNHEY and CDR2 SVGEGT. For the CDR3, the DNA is TGTGACAGCAGTTACGGGTCCAACACCGGGGAGCTGTTTTTT. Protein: CDSSYGSNTGELFF.

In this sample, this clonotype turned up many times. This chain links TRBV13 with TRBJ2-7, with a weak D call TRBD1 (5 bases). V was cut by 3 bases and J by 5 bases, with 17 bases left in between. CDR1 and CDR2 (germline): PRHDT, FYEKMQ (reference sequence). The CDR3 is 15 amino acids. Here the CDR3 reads CASSLGPLSGHEQYF. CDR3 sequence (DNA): TGTGCCAGCAGCTTGGGGCCCCTCTCGGGTCACGAGCAGTACTTC.

CDR3 protein: CASSQEKLTSTDTQYF. Here the CDR3 DNA reads TGCGCCAGCAGCCAAGAAAAGTTAACTAGCACAGATACGCAGTATTTT. The chain combines TRBV4-1 with TRBJ2-3; D remains ambiguous. This CDR3 contains 16 residues. V dropped 0 bases and J dropped 0 bases, with 10 bases sitting between them. The V gene's germline CDR1 is MGHRA and CDR2 YSYEKL.

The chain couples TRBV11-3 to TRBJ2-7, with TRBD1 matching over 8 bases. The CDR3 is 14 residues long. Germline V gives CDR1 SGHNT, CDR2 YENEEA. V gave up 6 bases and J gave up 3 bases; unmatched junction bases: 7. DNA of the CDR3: TGTGCCAGCAGGAAGACAGGGGAAGGCTACGAGCAGTACTTC. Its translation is CASRKTGEGYEQYF.